This is a list of T cell receptor beta chains from one sample in a study of Ad26.COV2.S vaccination and SARS-CoV-2 variants. The data were produced by immunoSEQ multiplex PCR, yet TCRdb's version contains in-frame clones alone and is incomplete. The sample consists of some 400,000 clones, approximately 91% of them appearing once. Sequenced material: peripheral blood, taken in a trial of Ad26.COV2.S vaccine versus placebo. Receptors originate from a person between 18 and 60 years old who received the Ad26.COV2.S COVID-19 vaccine or a placebo. The CDR3 runs from the conserved cysteine through the conserved F or W. A D gene is named only where the DNA matches it firmly. A clone size is listed for some rows: how often the clone was seen (once, few, many), or a class if it is expanded.

D,J,V,size,DNA,CDR3
.,TRBJ1-5,TRBV3-1/TRBV3-2,.,TGTGCCAGCAGTCGAGGACAGACAAATCAGCCCCAGCATTTT,CASSRGQTNQPQHF
.,TRBJ2-7,TRBV5-4,.,TGTGCCAGCAGCCCCGGGACTTCCCAGGAGCAGTACTTC,CASSPGTSQEQYF
.,TRBJ2-7,TRBV3-1/TRBV3-2,.,TGTGCCAGCAGCCAAGGACCACAGGCCTACGAGCAGTACTTC,CASSQGPQAYEQYF
TRBD1,TRBJ2-7,TRBV5-1,.,TGCGCCAGCAGCCCCGGACAGGGGGGCAACTACGAGCAGTACTTC,CASSPGQGGNYEQYF
.,TRBJ1-3,TRBV3-1/TRBV3-2,.,TGTGCCAGCAGCCAAGGAGTCTGGGACTCTGGAAACACCATATATTTT,CASSQGVWDSGNTIYF
.,TRBJ2-5,TRBV6-5,.,TGTGCCAGCAGCCTTACCAGGGAGACCCAGTACTTC,CASSLTRETQYF
.,TRBJ2-2,TRBV5-1,.,TGCGCCAGCAGCTTAGAGGGGTCCGGGGAGCTGTTTTTT,CASSLEGSGELFF
TRBD1,TRBJ1-6,TRBV2,.,TGTGCCAGCAGGAGGGGACAGGGGAGCTCCTATAATTCACCCCTCCACTTT,CASRRGQGSSYNSPLHF
.,TRBJ2-2,TRBV7-8,.,TGTGCCAGCAGCTTACCGAAACTTGGCGGGGAGCTGTTTTTT,CASSLPKLGGELFF
.,TRBJ2-3,TRBV10-3,once,TGTGCCATTTCCGGGACAAGAACAGATACGCAGTATTTT,CAISGTRTDTQYF
.,TRBJ2-2,TRBV9,few,TGTGCCAGCAGCGTAAACTGGGAGGAGTCCGGGGAGCTGTTTTTT,CASSVNWEESGELFF
.,TRBJ2-3,TRBV28,.,TGTGCCATCGGCTCTTCGGACACAGATACGCAGTATTTT,CAIGSSDTDTQYF
.,TRBJ1-6,TRBV7-9,.,TGTGCCAGCAGCTCATGGGAGGGAAATTCACCCCTCCACTTT,CASSSWEGNSPLHF
TRBD2,TRBJ2-5,TRBV6-5,.,TGTGCCAGCAGGGGGGGGGTTGTCCCTCGAGAGACCCAGTACTTC,CASRGGVVPRETQYF
.,TRBJ2-1,TRBV29-1,.,TGCAGCACGAGTGCAGGGGCACACAATGAGCAGTTCTTC,CSTSAGAHNEQFF
.,TRBJ2-7,TRBV5-1,.,TGCGCCAGCAGCTTGGGCGCCGGTCAGGGAGGTGGCGAGCAGTACTTC,CASSLGAGQGGGEQYF
.,TRBJ2-3,TRBV10-3,.,TGTGCCATCAGGAACCTTGATACGCAGTATTTT,CAIRNLDTQYF
.,TRBJ2-2,TRBV3-1/TRBV3-2,.,TGTGCCAGCAGCGGGCGACAGGAGAACACCGGGGAGCTGTTTTTT,CASSGRQENTGELFF
.,TRBJ1-1,TRBV4-2,once,TGTGCCAGCAGCCAAGAAGGGAGCGCTGAAGCTTTCTTT,CASSQEGSAEAFF
.,TRBJ1-3,TRBV28,few,TGTGCCAGCAGTTTATATACAGGAAACACCATATATTTT,CASSLYTGNTIYF
.,TRBJ1-2,TRBV5-5,.,TGTGCCAGCAGCTTGGTGTGGCCTAACTATGGCTACACCTTC,CASSLVWPNYGYTF
.,TRBJ1-1,TRBV5-1,.,TGCGCCAGCAGCTTGGGCAGACGGATGAACACTGAAGCTTTCTTT,CASSLGRRMNTEAFF
.,TRBJ2-2,TRBV15,once,TGTGCCACCAGCAGAGAAAGGACGCAAGTCGGAACCGGGGAGCTGTTTTTT,CATSRERTQVGTGELFF
.,TRBJ2-1,TRBV5-1,.,TGCGCCAGCAGCTTGGGCGAAGCCTACAATGAGCAGTTCTTC,CASSLGEAYNEQFF
TRBD2,TRBJ2-1,TRBV3-1/TRBV3-2,.,TGTGCCAGCAGCCAAGAAGGGGGACTAGCGGGAGGAGAGCAGTTCTTC,CASSQEGGLAGGEQFF
TRBD2,TRBJ2-1,TRBV5-1,.,TGCGCCAGCAGCTTGGGGGCGGGAGGTGGCTACAATGAGCAGTTCTTC,CASSLGAGGGYNEQFF
.,TRBJ1-5,TRBV18,once,TGTGCCAGCTCACCAAGCACCATAAATCAGCCCCAGCATTTT,CASSPSTINQPQHF
TRBD2,TRBJ2-1,TRBV7-2,.,TGTGCCAGCAGGGTTAGCGGGAGTCCCGGCTACGGGCAGTTCTTC,CASRVSGSPGYGQFF
.,TRBJ1-1,TRBV9,.,TGTGCCAGCAGCGTAGAACTTCAGGGGAGGACTGAAGCTTTCTTT,CASSVELQGRTEAFF
.,TRBJ2-3,TRBV29-1,.,TGCAGCGCTGACCCTGGGGCGGATACGCAGTATTTT,CSADPGADTQYF
.,TRBJ1-6,TRBV6-4,.,TGTGCCAGCAGTGAAGAACAGGGAGGTTCACCCCTCCACTTT,CASSEEQGGSPLHF
TRBD1,TRBJ1-1,TRBV7-3,.,TGTGCCAGCAGTCGGGGAGGGACAGGAAAACTGAACACTGAAGCTTTCTTT,CASSRGGTGKLNTEAFF
TRBD1,TRBJ2-1,TRBV11-1,.,TGTGCCAGCAGCTTCGCCGGGACAGCCGAGGGTGAGCAGTTCTTC,CASSFAGTAEGEQFF